The subject of this entry is one T cell receptor (beta chain). Its antigen is unknown. The data originate from a study of CD8 T cells in ankylosing spondylitis. Study observations and caveats: Roughly eight highly homologous variants made up a TCR beta motif that seemed to typify ankylosing spondylitis blood. Reported data indicate significant enrichment of disease-linked clones within matched ankylosing spondylitis synovial fluid. Previously reported in reactive arthritis synovial fluid and blood were some of the motif variants.

Trimming shortened V by 2 bases and J by 4 bases, and 18 bases separated the two germline ends. CDR3 length equals 17 residues. Germline values: CDR1 SGHAT, CDR2 FQNNGV. Library preparation for TCR beta used quantitative 5'-RACE with molecular barcodes. MiXCR, applied by TCRdb to the 5' RACE reads, yields one record per CDR3 protein. The top ten hold 42% of the sample, which has 200,000 to 250,000 distinct CDR3 sequences, about a sixth seen once. The material sequenced was blood, either unsorted or a sorted T cell fraction (not recorded which). The TCR sequence derives from a male donor with ankylosing spondylitis. The chain uses TRBV11-2 and TRBJ2-1; tentative D call: TRBD2 (5 bases). CDR3 DNA sequence: TGTGCCAGCAGCTTATACCAAACCAGGAGGTCTTACAATGAGCAGTTCTTC. It specifies CASSLYQTRRSYNEQFF.